The TCR beta chain described here comes from a study of early T cells in non-severe SARS-CoV-2 infection. Points from the study as a whole: Missing private and CD4 specificities, VDJdb matching favored anti-spike CD8 responses.

This clonotype was detected a few times. The antigen remains undetermined. TCRdb re-called the 5' RACE reads through MiXCR, storing one row per CDR3 protein. This sample yields about 80,000 distinct CDR3 sequences, of which about 5% are seen a single time; roughly 6.6% belongs to the top ten. The CDR3 spans 15 residues. With 1 base clipped from V and 0 bases from J, the junction kept 5 bases outside the gene matches. Looked up from germline, CDR1 is GTSNPN and CDR2 is SVGIG (reference sequence). The origin of this receptor is an adult who was a healthcare worker with PCR-confirmed SARS-CoV-2 infection or an uninfected control (not recorded which). V is TRBV30 and J is TRBJ1-2; TRBD1 matches at 7 bases. The sequences come from whole blood, collected at baseline. In DNA, the CDR3 is TGTGCCTGGAGTGGGGGACAGTCTTCTAACTATGGCTACACCTTC. It codes for CAWSGGQSSNYGYTF.